This T cell receptor beta chain was captured by sequencing in a study of follicular helper T cells after annual influenza vaccination. Time point: 2015-2016 season, 7 days after influenza vaccination. Germline values: CDR1 MDHEN, CDR2 SYDVKM. There are 14 residues in the CDR3. Unmatched junction bases numbered 1, after V lost 6 bases and J lost 1 base. Measured with immunoSEQ multiplex PCR; TCRdb has only the in-frame clones, and not every one. Of about 8,700 clones in the sample, roughly 80% are singletons; the top ten hold approximately 4%. This material consisted of CXCR5+ CD38- circulating T follicular helper cells from blood, taken 7 days after influenza vaccination. The subset here: circulating Tfh, non-naive CD4+CXCR5+PD-1+ (ICOS+CD38+ or ICOS-CD38-). The source of this sequence is an adult who received the influenza vaccine. V is TRBV28 and J is TRBJ2-3; 10 bases are a match to TRBD2. CDR3 sequence (DNA): TGTGCCAGCAGACTAGCGGGGCGCACAGATACGCAGTATTTT. Protein sequence: CASRLAGRTDTQYF.